Below are 12 T cell receptor beta chains sequenced from a single sample in a study of blood T cells in healthy people across ages. A sample-barcoded 5' primer and a J-beta primer mix were used in a second PCR of roughly 7 to 11 cycles. Using its own MiXCR run on the 5' RACE reads, TCRdb lists one record per CDR3 protein. The table shows some 640,000 distinct CDR3 sequences, with 49% occurring only once. Sample: blood. The source of these receptors is a woman aged 55-69 years in good health.

The genes are TRBV29-1 and TRBJ2-1; 7 bases line up with TRBD1. The V and J ends lost 1 base and 9 bases, in that order; junction bases with no gene match: 6. This CDR3 is 13 amino acids long. Germline CDR1 reads SQVTM; CDR2 reads ANQGSEA. Here the CDR3 DNA reads TGCAGCGTTGAAGGACAGGGTTCGGGTGAGCAGTTCTTC. It encodes CSVEGQGSGEQFF.

The rearrangement links TRBV9 to TRBJ2-7; D is unresolved. The germline V and J ends were trimmed by 3 bases and 0 bases, with 10 bases remaining between them. Germline-derived CDR1 and CDR2 are SGDLS and YYNGEE. The CDR3 runs to 14 residues. This CDR3 reads CASSGYSSSYEQYF. As DNA, the CDR3 is TGTGCCAGCAGCGGGTACAGCAGCTCCTACGAGCAGTACTTC.

This clonotype was counted between two and nine times. The gene calls are TRBV20-1 and TRBJ2-3; 7 bases are shared with TRBD2. V was pared by 1 base and J by 2 bases, with 3 bases of the junction left unmatched. The CDR3 spans 14 residues. Germline V gene lookup returns CDR1 DFQATT and CDR2 SNEGSKA (reference sequence). CDR3 bases: TGCAGTGCTAGAGGGGGGGGATCCACAGATACGCAGTATTTT. Its translation is CSARGGGSTDTQYF.

The V gene is TRBV20-1, the J gene TRBJ2-1, with D perhaps matching TRBD1 or TRBD2 (6 bases each). The CDR3 loop spans 14 amino acids. The germline V gene encodes CDR1 DFQATT and CDR2 SNEGSKA (reference sequence). Trimming shortened V by 4 bases and J by 5 bases, and 15 bases separated the two germline ends. The CDR3 region is CSAKGGPRHNEQFF. Written as DNA, the CDR3 is TGCAGTGCTAAGGGGGGCCCCCGACACAATGAGCAGTTCTTC.

The chain carries TRBV6-5 and TRBJ2-7; 7 bases agree with TRBD1. V dropped 0 bases and J dropped 4; count of bases not matched to a gene: 6. The germline V gene has CDR1 MNHEY and CDR2 SVGAGI. The CDR3 consists of 15 residues. The CDR3 DNA follows: TGTGCCAGCAGTTACTCGCGGTCAGGGGGTTACGAGCAGTACTTC. Translating it yields CASSYSRSGGYEQYF.

The rearrangement joins TRBV9 to TRBJ2-3; D is unclear. The CDR3 is 15 residues long. Looked up from germline, CDR1 is SGDLS and CDR2 is YYNGEE. The V end was cut by 6 bases, the J end by 1 base, with 15 bases between. The CDR3 DNA is TGTGCCAGCACCGAACACGGAACGGGCACAGATACGCAGTATTTT. Amino acids: CASTEHGTGTDTQYF.

The chain is built from TRBV11-2 and TRBJ1-2, with D tentatively TRBD1 (6 bases). The ends were cut back, 2 bases at V and 1 base at J, with 8 bases in the middle. Germline V gives CDR1 SGHAT, CDR2 FQNNGV. The CDR3 has 14 amino acids. CDR3 DNA sequence: TGTGCCAGCAGCTTACAGGGGCTTAACTATGGCTACACCTTC. Encoded protein: CASSLQGLNYGYTF.

The chain links TRBV6-6 to TRBJ2-6; D call uncertain. The CDR3 has 17 amino acids. Trimming took 3 bases from V and 4 from J, leaving 16 bases between them. Germline CDR1 MNHNY, CDR2 SVGAGI (reference sequence). CDR3 sequence (DNA): TGTGCCAGCAGTTATGGCGTCGGGTTGAGCGGGGCCAACGTCCTGACTTTC. It translates to CASSYGVGLSGANVLTF.

Only a few counts were recorded for this clonotype. The chain joins TRBV7-2 to TRBJ2-4; 7 positions agree with TRBD2. The V segment lost 5 bases and the J segment 0 bases; nucleotides outside the gene matches: 7. This CDR3 has 16 residues. Germline V lookup: CDR1 SGHTA, CDR2 FQGNSA. CDR3 DNA sequence: TGTGCCAGCAGCGACACTAGCGTCCTAGCCAAAAACATTCAGTACTTC. It specifies CASSDTSVLAKNIQYF.

The chain joins TRBV20-1 to TRBJ1-1; D call uncertain. Deletions cut 0 bases from V and 11 bases from J, with 13 bases between. This CDR3 is built from 12 residues. Germline V gives CDR1 DFQATT, CDR2 SNEGSKA (reference sequence). CDR3 nucleotide sequence: TGCAGTGCTAGAGATATCAGTAACAAGGCTTTCTTT. Amino acids: CSARDISNKAFF.

The chain is built from TRBV5-1 and TRBJ2-3, with 7 positions matching TRBD2. With 4 bases clipped from V and 3 bases from J, the junction kept 5 bases outside the gene matches. Looked up from germline, CDR1 is SGHRS and CDR2 is YFSETQ. The CDR3 has 14 amino acids. CDR3 nucleotides: TGCGCCAGCAGCATAGGGACTATGACAGATACGCAGTATTTT. The encoded protein is CASSIGTMTDTQYF. Filled out from reference TRBV5-1 and TRBJ2-3, the complete variable domain reads KAGVTQTPRYLIKTRGQQVTLSCSPISGHRSVSWYQQTPGQGLQFLFEYFSETQRNKGNFPGRFSGRQFSNSRSEMNVSTLELGDSALYLCASSIGTMTDTQYFGPGTRLTVL.

CDR3 in DNA: TGTGCCAGCAGCTTACTGCGACTAGCGGGAGCTAGCAATGAGCAGTTCTTC. Its translation is CASSLLRLAGASNEQFF. The chain employs TRBV7-2 and TRBJ2-1, with 12 positions matching TRBD2. The CDR3 is 17 amino acids. The germline V gene has CDR1 SGHTA and CDR2 FQGNSA. Losses at the gene ends were 2 bases for V and 6 bases for J; bases not matched to a gene: 8.